There are a few counts of the clone carrying this T cell receptor (beta chain). This sample is part of a study of blood T cell repertoires in COVID-19. About the research overall: The study drew acute and convalescent COVID-19 samples from the United States, Italy and Spain.

Measured with immunoSEQ multiplex PCR; TCRdb has only the in-frame clones, and not every one. The sample yields 300,000 to 450,000 clones, over 75% seen once. A Seattle source enrolled patients during active infection and followed them longitudinally. The TCR sequence derives from a woman aged 60-75 years with COVID-19, enrolled during active disease. The sample consisted of peripheral blood.

CDR3 loop: CASGQQGLEEKLFF. CDR3 nucleotide sequence: TGTGCTAGTGGCCAACAGGGCCTTGAAGAAAAACTGTTTTTT. V and J are TRBV12-5 and TRBJ1-4, with a possible D match to TRBD1 (6 bases). Germline CDR1 and CDR2: LGHNT and FRNRAP. This CDR3 spans 14 amino acids. Trimming stripped 6 bases from V and 8 bases from J, with 16 bases between.